This is a list of T cell receptor beta chains from one sample in a study of blood T cell repertoires in COVID-19. Data came from immunoSEQ multiplex PCR; TCRdb stores just in-frame clones and leaves some out. This sample has 200,000 or so clones, with about 86% found just once. The sequenced material came from peripheral blood. The receptors were gathered from a woman aged 60 to 75 with acute or convalescent COVID-19. Both conserved end residues are part of each CDR3. Each record gives: D gene, V gene, J gene, clone size, CDR3 protein, CDR3 DNA. The D gene is left open where the match is weak. Not every row has a clone size; where given, it reads once, few, many or a size class.

D: TRBD1; V: TRBV28; J: TRBJ1-3; size: NA; CDR3: CASRHWGGDREGNTIYF; DNA: TGTGCCAGCAGACATTGGGGCGGGGACAGGGAAGGAAACACCATATATTTT
D: NA; V: TRBV7-3; J: TRBJ2-2; size: once; CDR3: CASSSTTGRGDTGELFF; DNA: TGTGCCAGCAGCTCCACGACAGGGCGGGGGGACACCGGGGAGCTGTTTTTT
D: NA; V: TRBV5-6; J: TRBJ2-3; size: few; CDR3: CASSLAGSDTQYF; DNA: TGTGCCAGCAGCTTGGCAGGGTCTGATACGCAGTATTTT
D: TRBD1; V: TRBV5-1; J: TRBJ2-2; size: few; CDR3: CASSPQGANTGELFF; DNA: TGCGCCAGCAGCCCCCAGGGGGCGAACACCGGGGAGCTGTTTTTT
D: TRBD2; V: TRBV5-1; J: TRBJ2-7; size: NA; CDR3: CASSLTTQGLAGARYEQYF; DNA: TGCGCCAGCAGCTTAACGACTCAAGGACTAGCGGGGGCCCGCTACGAGCAGTACTTC
D: TRBD1; V: TRBV30; J: TRBJ1-6; size: NA; CDR3: CAWSGTGDSPLHF; DNA: TGTGCCTGGAGTGGGACAGGGGATTCACCCCTCCACTTT
D: TRBD2; V: TRBV5-4; J: TRBJ2-2; size: NA; CDR3: CASSPRLAGVTGELFF; DNA: TGTGCCAGCAGCCCTAGACTAGCGGGGGTAACCGGGGAGCTGTTTTTT
D: NA; V: TRBV27; J: TRBJ2-7; size: NA; CDR3: CASSLSPGVSRQYF; DNA: TGTGCCAGCAGTTTATCCCCAGGGGTCTCCCGGCAGTACTTC
D: NA; V: TRBV6-1; J: TRBJ2-1; size: once; CDR3: CASSEPLDRISYNEQFF; DNA: TGTGCCAGCAGTGAACCCTTAGACAGGATCTCCTACAATGAGCAGTTCTTC
D: TRBD1; V: TRBV2; J: TRBJ2-6; size: NA; CDR3: CASRDLMFETGDGANVLTF; DNA: TGTGCCAGCAGGGATTTGATGTTTGAGACAGGGGATGGGGCCAACGTCCTGACTTTC
D: TRBD1; V: TRBV6-6; J: TRBJ1-4; size: NA; CDR3: CASSYGQGVVEKLFF; DNA: TGTGCCAGCAGTTACGGACAGGGGGTCGTTGAAAAACTGTTTTTT
D: TRBD1; V: TRBV6-5; J: TRBJ2-7; size: NA; CDR3: CASSYSDRGMHEQYF; DNA: TGTGCCAGCAGTTACTCCGACAGGGGAATGCACGAGCAGTACTTC
D: NA; V: TRBV18; J: TRBJ1-2; size: NA; CDR3: CASSPGIGRVNGYTF; DNA: TGTGCCAGCTCACCAGGTATCGGCAGGGTCAATGGCTACACCTTC
D: NA; V: TRBV6-5; J: TRBJ2-1; size: NA; CDR3: CASGRWSEQFF; DNA: TGTGCCAGCGGAAGGTGGAGTGAGCAGTTCTTC
D: NA; V: TRBV6-2/TRBV6-3; J: TRBJ2-5; size: NA; CDR3: CASSLQGYETQYF; DNA: TGTGCCAGCAGCTTACAGGGATACGAGACCCAGTACTTC
D: TRBD1; V: TRBV7-8; J: TRBJ1-2; size: once; CDR3: CASTPTRQGGYGYTF; DNA: TGTGCCAGCACCCCTACCCGACAGGGGGGCTATGGCTACACCTTC
D: TRBD2; V: TRBV2; J: TRBJ2-7; size: once; CDR3: CASSPAGIGEQYF; DNA: TGTGCCAGCAGTCCAGCGGGGATTGGAGAGCAGTACTTC
D: NA; V: TRBV3-1/TRBV3-2; J: TRBJ2-7; size: NA; CDR3: CASSPFMRRQNLYEQYF; DNA: TGTGCCAGCAGCCCTTTTATGAGAAGACAGAATTTGTACGAGCAGTACTTC
D: NA; V: TRBV15; J: TRBJ1-5; size: few; CDR3: CATSRDIGTNQPQHF; DNA: TGTGCCACCAGCAGAGATATCGGTACGAATCAGCCCCAGCATTTT
D: TRBD1; V: TRBV6-1; J: TRBJ1-1; size: NA; CDR3: CASSEQFPGTAWNTEAFF; DNA: TGTGCCAGCAGTGAACAATTCCCCGGGACAGCCTGGAACACTGAAGCTTTCTTT
D: TRBD1; V: TRBV9; J: TRBJ1-3; size: few; CDR3: CASSGQGTPGNTIYF; DNA: TGTGCCAGCAGCGGACAGGGGACCCCTGGAAACACCATATATTTT
D: NA; V: TRBV3-1/TRBV3-2; J: TRBJ1-6; size: NA; CDR3: CASSQDRRSSPLHF; DNA: TGTGCCAGCAGCCAAGACAGGAGGAGTTCACCCCTCCACTTT
D: NA; V: TRBV28; J: TRBJ1-1; size: NA; CDR3: CASSLFGVNTEAFF; DNA: TGTGCCAGCAGTTTATTCGGGGTGAACACTGAAGCTTTCTTT
D: NA; V: TRBV18; J: TRBJ1-1; size: NA; CDR3: CASSPGLTEAFF; DNA: TGTGCCAGCTCACCGGGACTTACTGAAGCTTTCTTT
D: TRBD1; V: TRBV5-1; J: TRBJ2-5; size: once; CDR3: CASSLGIGGGQETQYF; DNA: TGCGCCAGCAGCTTGGGCATAGGGGGCGGCCAAGAGACCCAGTACTTC
D: NA; V: TRBV5-1; J: TRBJ2-2; size: NA; CDR3: CASSPLPGSSGELFF; DNA: TGCGCCAGCAGCCCCCTCCCGGGGAGTTCCGGGGAGCTGTTTTTT
D: TRBD1; V: TRBV5-6; J: TRBJ2-5; size: NA; CDR3: CASSGDSRQYF; DNA: TGTGCCAGCAGCGGGGACAGCCGCCAGTACTTC
D: NA; V: TRBV6-1; J: TRBJ1-1; size: NA; CDR3: CASREAMNTEAFF; DNA: TGTGCCAGCAGGGAAGCTATGAACACTGAAGCTTTCTTT
D: TRBD1; V: TRBV9; J: TRBJ2-7; size: NA; CDR3: CASSVGTGGYYEQYF; DNA: TGTGCCAGCAGCGTAGGGACAGGGGGCTATTACGAGCAGTACTTC
D: NA; V: TRBV6-5; J: TRBJ1-5; size: NA; CDR3: CASGLNSNQPQHF; DNA: TGTGCCAGCGGACTGAATAGCAATCAGCCCCAGCATTTT
D: NA; V: TRBV28; J: TRBJ1-2; size: NA; CDR3: CASIPSGVFGYTF; DNA: TGTGCCAGCATCCCCTCCGGGGTGTTTGGCTACACCTTC
D: TRBD1; V: TRBV6-4; J: TRBJ1-2; size: NA; CDR3: CARRDRDYAGYTF; DNA: TGTGCCAGGCGGGACAGGGATTATGCTGGCTACACCTTC
D: NA; V: TRBV10-3; J: TRBJ1-1; size: NA; CDR3: CAISGDTEAFF; DNA: TGTGCCATCAGCGGAGACACTGAAGCTTTCTTT
D: NA; V: TRBV9; J: TRBJ1-1; size: NA; CDR3: CASSVPGAYAFF; DNA: TGTGCCAGCAGCGTCCCAGGGGCTTACGCTTTCTTT
D: TRBD1; V: TRBV5-6; J: TRBJ1-2; size: once; CDR3: CASSPDRGRGYGYTF; DNA: TGTGCCAGCAGCCCGGACAGGGGGCGAGGCTATGGCTACACCTTC
D: TRBD2; V: TRBV6-5; J: TRBJ2-1; size: NA; CDR3: CASKGLAGYEQFF; DNA: TGTGCCAGCAAGGGACTAGCGGGGTATGAGCAGTTCTTC
D: NA; V: TRBV11-2; J: TRBJ1-2; size: once; CDR3: CASSNTGIRRHGYTF; DNA: TGTGCCAGCAGCAACACAGGGATTAGGCGGCATGGCTACACCTTC
D: TRBD1; V: TRBV27; J: TRBJ2-5; size: few; CDR3: CASSSDPDRAQETQYF; DNA: TGTGCCAGCAGTTCCGATCCAGACAGGGCCCAAGAGACCCAGTACTTC
D: TRBD2; V: TRBV3-1/TRBV3-2; J: TRBJ2-5; size: NA; CDR3: CASSQDKTSGGAQETQYF; DNA: TGTGCCAGCAGCCAAGATAAGACTAGCGGGGGGGCCCAAGAGACCCAGTACTTC
D: TRBD1; V: TRBV14; J: TRBJ1-6; size: once; CDR3: CASSQDGRGRSPLHF; DNA: TGTGCCAGCAGCCAAGATGGCAGGGGGCGTTCACCCCTCCACTTT
D: TRBD1; V: TRBV4-2; J: TRBJ1-2; size: NA; CDR3: CASSRSGQGNRYGYTF; DNA: TGTGCCAGCAGCCGAAGTGGACAGGGGAATCGCTATGGCTACACCTTC
D: NA; V: TRBV4-1; J: TRBJ1-1; size: NA; CDR3: CASSPGLGTEAFF; DNA: TGCGCCAGCAGCCCGGGTCTCGGCACTGAAGCTTTCTTT
D: TRBD2; V: TRBV4-3; J: TRBJ2-7; size: NA; CDR3: CASSFQLTSGQTTYEQYF; DNA: TGCGCCAGCAGCTTCCAGCTTACTAGCGGCCAAACCACCTACGAGCAGTACTTC